Listed below are T cell receptor beta chains from one sample, sequenced in a study of T cells expressing NK-cell markers. TCRdb reworked the 5' RACE reads into one entry per CDR3 protein, no DNA. There are over 250,000 distinct CDR3 sequences in the sample, with around 4.3% held by the top ten. Source material: blood T cells: a sorted CD56 or NKG2C T cell subset, CD4+ or CD8+ T cells, or bulk PBMC T cells (not recorded which). These receptors originate from a woman between 18 and 69 years old in good health. CDR3s include the opening cysteine and the closing phenylalanine or tryptophan. Each record gives: V gene, J gene, CDR3 protein.

V: TRBV19; J: TRBJ2-5; CDR3: CASSIVRQSQETQYF
V: TRBV18; J: TRBJ1-2; CDR3: CASSPEDRANYGYTF
V: TRBV4-2; J: TRBJ2-1; CDR3: CASSQVTPLTNNEQFF
V: TRBV25-1; J: TRBJ2-7; CDR3: CASSESGRAYEQYF
V: TRBV18; J: TRBJ1-2; CDR3: CASSQAWGYTF
V: TRBV7-3; J: TRBJ2-6; CDR3: CASSAIGTGTGANVLTF
V: TRBV19; J: TRBJ2-7; CDR3: CASKDGREAYEQYF
V: TRBV19; J: TRBJ1-1; CDR3: CASSSQTTGRTEAFF
V: TRBV7-8; J: TRBJ1-3; CDR3: CASSHRGTAGNTIYF
V: TRBV9; J: TRBJ1-1; CDR3: CASSAVTGSAFF
V: TRBV7-8; J: TRBJ2-3; CDR3: CASSLPNKGDTQYF
V: TRBV12-3/TRBV12-4; J: TRBJ1-1; CDR3: CASSLGATTTEAFF
V: TRBV3-1; J: TRBJ2-3; CDR3: CASGWTSTDTQYF
V: TRBV7-8; J: TRBJ1-2; CDR3: CASSAQRTSNYGYTF
V: TRBV12-3/TRBV12-4; J: TRBJ1-6; CDR3: CASSPPGGWNSPLHF
V: TRBV29-1; J: TRBJ2-1; CDR3: CSAKKREIGNEQFF
V: TRBV5-1; J: TRBJ2-5; CDR3: CASRTSGGSQETQYF
V: TRBV11-2; J: TRBJ1-1; CDR3: CASSVRQNTEAFF
V: TRBV5-1; J: TRBJ2-1; CDR3: CASSQTSGSLNEQFF
V: TRBV29-1; J: TRBJ1-1; CDR3: CSAGQANTEAFF